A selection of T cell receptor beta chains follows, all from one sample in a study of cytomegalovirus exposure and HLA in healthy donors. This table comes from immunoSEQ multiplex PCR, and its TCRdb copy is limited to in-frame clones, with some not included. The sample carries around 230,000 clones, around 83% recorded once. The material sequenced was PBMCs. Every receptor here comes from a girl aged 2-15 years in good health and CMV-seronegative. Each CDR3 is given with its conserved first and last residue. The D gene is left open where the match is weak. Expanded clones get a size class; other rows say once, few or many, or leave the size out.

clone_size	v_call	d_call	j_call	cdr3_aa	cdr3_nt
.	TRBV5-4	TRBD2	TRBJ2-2	CASSLGGREGYTGELFF	TGTGCCAGCAGCCTTGGGGGTCGGGAGGGCTACACCGGGGAGCTGTTTTTT
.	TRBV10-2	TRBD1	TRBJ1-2	CASSESGQAPYGYTF	TGCGCCAGCAGTGAGTCAGGACAGGCCCCCTATGGCTACACCTTC
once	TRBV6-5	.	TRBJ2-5	CASRWLGGREETQYF	TGTGCCAGCAGATGGTTAGGGGGGCGGGAGGAGACCCAGTACTTC
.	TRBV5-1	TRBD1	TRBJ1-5	CASSLEGRTGNQPQHF	TGCGCCAGCAGCTTGGAAGGCCGGACAGGGAATCAGCCCCAGCATTTT
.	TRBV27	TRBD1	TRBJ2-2	CASSFIGTGFYTGELFF	TGTGCCAGCAGTTTCATCGGGACAGGGTTTTACACCGGGGAGCTGTTTTTT
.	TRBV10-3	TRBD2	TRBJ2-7	CAIRNSGYEQYF	TGTGCCATCAGGAATAGCGGGTACGAGCAGTACTTC
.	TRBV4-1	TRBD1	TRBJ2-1	CASSQWTGNGWGRNEQFF	TGCGCCAGCAGCCAATGGACAGGGAATGGTTGGGGCCGCAATGAGCAGTTCTTC
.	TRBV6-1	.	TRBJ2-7	CASRFSAGEQYF	TGTGCCAGCAGATTTAGCGCGGGCGAGCAGTACTTC
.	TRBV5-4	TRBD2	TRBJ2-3	CASSFGASGSLDTQYF	TGTGCCAGCAGCTTCGGGGCTAGCGGGAGCTTAGATACGCAGTATTTT
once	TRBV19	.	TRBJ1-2	CASSGGFPYGYTF	TGTGCCAGTAGTGGAGGGTTTCCCTATGGCTACACCTTC
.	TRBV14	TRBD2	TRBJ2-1	CASSHPSGYSYNEQFF	TGTGCCAGCAGCCACCCTAGCGGATACTCCTACAATGAGCAGTTCTTC
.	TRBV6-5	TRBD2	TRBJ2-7	CASSTTSGSSYEQYF	TGTGCCAGCAGTACTACTAGCGGGAGCTCCTACGAGCAGTACTTC
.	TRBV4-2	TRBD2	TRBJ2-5	CASSQGEGHETQYF	TGTGCCAGCAGCCAAGGGGAGGGCCACGAGACCCAGTACTTC
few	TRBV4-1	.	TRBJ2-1	CASSPERRTRNEQFF	TGCGCCAGCAGCCCTGAGAGGAGGACGAGGAATGAGCAGTTCTTC
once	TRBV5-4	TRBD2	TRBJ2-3	CASSPTGLAGGDTQYF	TGTGCCAGCAGCCCTACGGGACTAGCGGGAGGAGATACGCAGTATTTT
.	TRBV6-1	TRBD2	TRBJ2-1	CASRIRGVSYNEQFF	TGTGCCAGCAGGATTCGGGGGGTATCCTACAATGAGCAGTTCTTC
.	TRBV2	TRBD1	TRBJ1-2	CASREGQGCGYTF	TGTGCCAGCAGGGAGGGACAGGGGTGTGGCTACACCTTC